This TCR beta chain was sequenced during a study of blood T cell repertoires in COVID-19. Germline CDR1 MDHEN, CDR2 SYDVKM. This CDR3 contains 18 residues. V was pared by 5 bases and J by 0 bases, with 12 bases of the junction left unmatched. Assay: immunoSEQ multiplex PCR; the TCRdb copy retains only in-frame clones and omits some. Of approximately 270,000 clones detected, roughly 90% appear once; the ten largest clones hold approximately 2.7%. Material for sequencing was PBMCs or T cells enriched from blood (not recorded which). The sequence derives from a man aged 35 to 55 who had been exposed to COVID-19. This chain links TRBV28 with TRBJ1-2; 10 bases match TRBD1. The CDR3, as DNA: TGTGCCAGCAGTAAGCGGACAGGGGGGTATCGAGCTAACTATGGCTACACCTTC. It is translated as CASSKRTGGYRANYGYTF.